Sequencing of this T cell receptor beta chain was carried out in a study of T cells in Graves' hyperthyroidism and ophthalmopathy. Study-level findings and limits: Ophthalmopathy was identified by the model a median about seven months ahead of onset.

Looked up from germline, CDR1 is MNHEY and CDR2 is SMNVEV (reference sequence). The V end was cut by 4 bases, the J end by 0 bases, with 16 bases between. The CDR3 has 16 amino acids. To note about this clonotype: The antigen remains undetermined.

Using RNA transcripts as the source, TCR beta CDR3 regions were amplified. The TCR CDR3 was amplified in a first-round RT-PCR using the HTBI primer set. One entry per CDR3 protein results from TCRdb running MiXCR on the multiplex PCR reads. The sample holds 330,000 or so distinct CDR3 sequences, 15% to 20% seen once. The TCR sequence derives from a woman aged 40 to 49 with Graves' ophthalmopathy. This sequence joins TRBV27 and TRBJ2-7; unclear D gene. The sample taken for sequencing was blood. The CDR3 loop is CASSSRARTGSYEQYF. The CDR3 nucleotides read TGTGCCAGCAGTTCCCGAGCTAGAACGGGCTCCTACGAGCAGTACTTC.